These 28 T cell receptor beta chains were sequenced from one sample in a study of identifying expanded T cells in peripheral blood. The repertoire was sequenced with immunoSEQ multiplex PCR; TCRdb's copy has only in-frame clones and lacks some. The repertoire holds about 110,000 clones, with roughly nine tenths as singletons. The material sequenced was blood. The receptors come from a person between 18 and 75 years old in good health.

The J gene is TRBJ1-1, the V gene TRBV11-2; D is unresolved. The germline CDR1 and CDR2 sequences are SGHAT and FQNNGV. The CDR3 totals 13 residues. The V gene lost 7 bases and the J gene lost 3 bases, with 12 bases spanning the gap. The CDR3, as DNA: TGTGCCAGCACGTCGGGCTTACACACTGAAGCTTTCTTT. Encoded protein: CASTSGLHTEAFF.

The chain has TRBV5-1 and TRBJ2-6; D is uncertain. Looked up from germline, CDR1 is SGHRS and CDR2 is YFSETQ. V was pared by 4 bases and J by 4 bases, with 12 bases between. CDR3 length: 15 amino acids. DNA for the CDR3: TGCGCCAGCAGCCATTATCCCTCGGGGGCCAACGTCCTGACTTTC. Encoded protein: CASSHYPSGANVLTF.

The rearrangement links TRBV2 to TRBJ2-1, with a weak D call TRBD2 (5 bases). The CDR3 has 17 amino acids. The V end was cut by 6 bases, the J end by 0 bases, with 18 bases between. The germline V gene has CDR1 SNHLY and CDR2 FYNNEI. The CDR3: CASRPPSGSPSYNEQFF. CDR3 nucleotide sequence: TGTGCCAGCAGGCCTCCCAGTGGGAGTCCCTCCTACAATGAGCAGTTCTTC.

This chain uses TRBV5-4 with TRBJ2-1, with 16 bases identical to TRBD2. V was clipped by 6 bases and J by 8 bases; unmatched bases: 8. CDR1 and CDR2 from the germline V gene are SGHNT and YYREEE (reference sequence). This CDR3 contains 16 residues. The CDR3 loop reads CASIPGLAGGPHEQFF. The DNA of the CDR3 is TGTGCCAGCATCCCGGGACTAGCGGGAGGGCCCCATGAGCAGTTCTTC.

A single count supports this clone. V is TRBV21-1 and J is TRBJ1-1; TRBD1 is taken as the D call from the table, unchecked against the DNA. TRBV21-1 is noted as a pseudogene. The CDR3 sequence is 17 residues long. The CDR3 DNA is TGTGCCAGCAGCAAAGCACGGACAGACCGGGGAAACACTGAAGCTTTCTTT. This sequence encodes CASSKARTDRGNTEAFF.

The chain recombines TRBV25-1 with TRBJ2-5; 10 bases agree with TRBD2. Per germline, CDR1 MGHDK and CDR2 SYGVNS. The length of the CDR3 is 14 residues. Germline trimming cut 5 bases from V and 2 bases from J; bases unmatched to any gene: 2. CDR3 loop: CASSWTSGQETQYF. CDR3 nucleotide sequence: TGTGCCAGCAGTTGGACTAGCGGACAAGAGACCCAGTACTTC.

CDR3 nucleotides: TGTGCCAGCAGTTACTCCCAGGGACTTCCAGATACGCAGTATTTT. This encodes CASSYSQGLPDTQYF. The chain has TRBV6-5 and TRBJ2-3; tentative D call: TRBD2 (6 bases). V was clipped by 0 bases and J by 4 bases, with 11 bases between them. The CDR3 has 15 amino acids. Looked up from germline, CDR1 is MNHEY and CDR2 is SVGAGI.

This chain's CDR3 is CASSPGGGSSYNEQFF. The DNA for the CDR3 is TGTGCCAGCAGCCCCGGGGGGGGGAGCTCCTACAATGAGCAGTTCTTC. The rearrangement links TRBV11-3 to TRBJ2-1; 8 bases are shared with TRBD2. This CDR3 has 16 residues. V trimming: 5 bases; J trimming: 0 bases; junction bases outside the gene matches: 6. Germline lookup yields CDR1 SGHNT and CDR2 YENEEA.

The rearrangement uses TRBV28 and TRBJ2-1; no reliable D call. Trimming removed 3 bases from V and 8 bases from J, with 14 bases in between. CDR3 length equals 14 residues. CDR1 MDHEN and CDR2 SYDVKM come from the germline V gene. The CDR3 DNA reads TGTGCCAGCAGTTTCGTAGGTAGCATCCATGAGCAGTTCTTC. Protein sequence: CASSFVGSIHEQFF.

This rearrangement joins TRBV5-1 to TRBJ2-5, with D perhaps matching TRBD2 (5 bases). V shed 0 bases and J shed 3 bases, with 12 bases lying between them. Germline loops: CDR1 SGHRS, CDR2 YFSETQ. This CDR3 has 15 amino acids. The CDR3 loop is CASSLGAAMKETQYF. Here the CDR3 DNA reads TGCGCCAGCAGCTTGGGAGCGGCGATGAAAGAGACCCAGTACTTC.

About this clone itself: The junction departs from germline at one end; a sequencing error may be responsible. V is TRBV6-1 and J is TRBJ1-1, with 9 bases matching TRBD1. The CDR3 is made up of 13 amino acids. CDR1 and CDR2 from the germline V gene are MNHNS and SASEGT. CDR3 amino acids: CASIEQGAAEAFF. The CDR3 coding sequence is TGTGCCAGCATTGAACAGGGGGCGGCTGAAGCTTTCTTT.

This sequence joins TRBV5-4 and TRBJ1-4, with D perhaps matching TRBD1 (6 bases). Trimming pared 6 bases from V and 6 bases from J, leaving 12 bases between. The CDR3 is made up of 13 amino acids. The germline V gene has CDR1 SGHNT and CDR2 YYREEE (reference sequence). As DNA, the CDR3 is TGTGCCAGCAAGGAACAGGGATATGAAAAACTGTTTTTT. Its translation: CASKEQGYEKLFF.

The chain recombines TRBV27 with TRBJ2-3, with TRBD2 matching 10 bases. CDR3 length equals 20 residues. From germline, CDR1 is MNHEY and CDR2 SMNVEV (reference sequence). V gave up 3 bases and J gave up 1 base; unmatched junction bases: 16. The CDR3 DNA follows: TGTGCCAGCAGTTTCTCGTGGACTCGAGCGGGGGGGTTTGGCACAGATACGCAGTATTTT. Translating gives CASSFSWTRAGGFGTDTQYF.

This clone occurred a few times. J is TRBJ2-1 and V is TRBV5-5; D tentatively fits TRBD1 or TRBD2 (6 bases each). Germline V gene sequence: CDR1 SGHKS, CDR2 YYEKEE (reference sequence). The CDR3 covers 15 residues. The ends were cut back, 0 bases at V and 10 bases at J, with 17 bases in the middle. The DNA of the CDR3 is TGTGCCAGCAGCTTGGCGGGGGCCTCCCGCGGGGAGCAGTTCTTC. It is translated as CASSLAGASRGEQFF.

The chain carries TRBV11-2 and TRBJ1-1; no clear D gene. Germline V gene data show CDR1 as SGHAT and CDR2 as FQNNGV. V was shortened by 6 bases and J by 5 bases, with 13 bases between the two germline ends. The CDR3 has 13 residues. CDR3 bases: TGTGCCAGCAGAATGACCGGGAAGACTGAAGCTTTCTTT. It is translated as CASRMTGKTEAFF.

This rearrangement joins TRBV6-1 to TRBJ2-1; 7 bases map to TRBD1. The germline gives CDR1 MNHNS, CDR2 SASEGT. The J segment lost 3 bases and the V segment lost 1 base, leaving 12 bases of the junction unmatched. The length of the CDR3 is 18 residues. CDR3 loop: CASSEVGVTGTDYNEQFF. CDR3 in DNA: TGTGCCAGCAGTGAAGTGGGGGTAACCGGGACAGACTACAATGAGCAGTTCTTC.

The chain couples TRBV11-2 to TRBJ2-2, with 13 bases matching TRBD2. The germline CDR1 and CDR2 sequences are SGHAT and FQNNGV. This CDR3 has 17 residues. With V trimmed by 2 bases and J by 7 bases, 7 bases remained unmatched. DNA for the CDR3: TGTGCCAGCAGCTTAACTAGCGGGAGGGCCGGGGACGGGGAGCTGTTTTTT. Translation: CASSLTSGRAGDGELFF.

The CDR3 reads CASSLGTDPSGELFF. The CDR3 bases are TGCGCCAGCAGCCTAGGGACAGACCCATCCGGGGAGCTGTTTTTT. This chain joins TRBV4-1 and TRBJ2-2, with TRBD1 matching over 7 bases. The CDR3 runs 15 residues. After removal of 4 bases from V and 6 bases from J, the junction contained 8 bases not matched to a gene. CDR1 and CDR2 from the germline V gene are MGHRA and YSYEKL.

The chain uses TRBV5-4 and TRBJ1-2, with D possibly being TRBD1 (5 bases). The germline V gene encodes CDR1 SGHNT and CDR2 YYREEE (reference sequence). Trimming stripped 4 bases from V and 3 bases from J, with 13 bases between. The CDR3 is 14 amino acids. CDR3 bases: TGTGCCAGCAGCACGGGACCTACGGACTATGGCTACACCTTC. Its translation: CASSTGPTDYGYTF.

This chain uses TRBV7-6 with TRBJ2-5, with 7 bases fitting TRBD1. The CDR3 covers 16 residues. J was trimmed by 2 bases and V by 5 bases; bases with no gene match: 11. The V gene's germline CDR1 is SGHVS and CDR2 FNYEAQ. The CDR3 DNA is TGTGCCAGCAGCCAGAAGGGCAGGGGGTTTCAAGAGACCCAGTACTTC. This codes for CASSQKGRGFQETQYF.

The genes are TRBV5-5 and TRBJ1-2, with D uncertain. The CDR3 loop spans 12 amino acids. CDR1 SGHKS and CDR2 YYEKEE come from the germline V gene (reference sequence). V lost 2 bases, J lost 8 bases, and 10 bases lay in between. CDR3 in amino acids: CASSFPPGGYTF. The CDR3 nucleotides are TGTGCCAGCAGCTTCCCCCCGGGCGGCTACACCTTC.

CDR3 sequence (DNA): TGTGCCAGCAGCTCGTCGGGACAGGGCTACGAGCAGTACTTC. Its translation: CASSSSGQGYEQYF. The V gene is TRBV11-3, the J gene TRBJ2-7; 9 nucleotides match TRBD1. This CDR3 spans 14 amino acids. The V gene end was trimmed by 4 bases and the J gene end by 3 bases; junction bases not matched to a gene: 4. The germline gives CDR1 SGHNT, CDR2 YENEEA.

The chain has TRBV7-2 and TRBJ2-7; no reliable D call. The CDR3 consists of 15 residues. With 1 base removed from V and 3 bases from J, the gap between germline ends came to 13 bases. From germline, CDR1 is SGHTA and CDR2 FQGNSA. The CDR3 DNA reads TGTGCCAGCAGCTTAGGGCCTCGCGCTGTCTACGAGCAGTACTTC. As protein: CASSLGPRAVYEQYF.

This clone was counted a few times. The rearrangement links TRBV7-3 to TRBJ2-1; 7 nucleotides align to TRBD2. This CDR3 has 15 amino acids. The V gene end was trimmed by 5 bases and the J gene end by 10 bases; junction bases not matched to a gene: 14. CDR1 SGHTA and CDR2 FQGTGA come from the germline V gene. The CDR3: CASSPNPGGAQEQFF. CDR3 sequence (DNA): TGTGCCAGCAGCCCCAACCCGGGGGGAGCGCAGGAGCAGTTCTTC.

This chain links TRBV27 with TRBJ2-1, with D hard to call. The CDR3 covers 13 residues. Germline V gene data show CDR1 as MNHEY and CDR2 as SMNVEV (reference sequence). V gave up 6 bases and J gave up 10 bases, with 16 bases separating them. CDR3 DNA: TGTGCCAGCAGCTTGCGTGGGGTACGGGAGCAGTTCTTC. Amino acid sequence: CASSLRGVREQFF.

This clone has a handful of counts. This chain connects TRBV5-6 to TRBJ2-1; D not resolved. Germline-derived CDR1 and CDR2 are SGHDT and YYEEEE. V was shortened by 0 bases and J by 0 bases, with 13 bases between the two germline ends. The CDR3 has 17 amino acids. The CDR3 DNA reads TGTGCCAGCAGCTTGGCCAATCGGCGGCTCTCCTACAATGAGCAGTTCTTC. It is translated as CASSLANRRLSYNEQFF.

The chain has TRBV5-1 and TRBJ2-1; 7 bases line up with TRBD1. V lost 5 bases, J lost 8 bases, and 16 bases stayed unmatched. The germline V gene encodes CDR1 SGHRS and CDR2 YFSETQ. This CDR3 region has 16 residues. The CDR3 sequence: CASSLGETGNIHEQFF. CDR3 in DNA: TGCGCCAGCAGTCTTGGCGAGACAGGGAACATCCATGAGCAGTTCTTC.

This chain joins TRBV4-2 and TRBJ2-3; a possible D gene is TRBD1 (6 bases). The V gene's germline CDR1 is LGHNA and CDR2 YNFKEQ. The CDR3 consists of 15 residues. V lost 4 bases, J lost 3 bases, and 14 bases lay in between. The CDR3 loop reads CASSPSQGITDTQYF. Here the CDR3 DNA reads TGTGCCAGCAGCCCAAGCCAGGGGATTACAGATACGCAGTATTTT.